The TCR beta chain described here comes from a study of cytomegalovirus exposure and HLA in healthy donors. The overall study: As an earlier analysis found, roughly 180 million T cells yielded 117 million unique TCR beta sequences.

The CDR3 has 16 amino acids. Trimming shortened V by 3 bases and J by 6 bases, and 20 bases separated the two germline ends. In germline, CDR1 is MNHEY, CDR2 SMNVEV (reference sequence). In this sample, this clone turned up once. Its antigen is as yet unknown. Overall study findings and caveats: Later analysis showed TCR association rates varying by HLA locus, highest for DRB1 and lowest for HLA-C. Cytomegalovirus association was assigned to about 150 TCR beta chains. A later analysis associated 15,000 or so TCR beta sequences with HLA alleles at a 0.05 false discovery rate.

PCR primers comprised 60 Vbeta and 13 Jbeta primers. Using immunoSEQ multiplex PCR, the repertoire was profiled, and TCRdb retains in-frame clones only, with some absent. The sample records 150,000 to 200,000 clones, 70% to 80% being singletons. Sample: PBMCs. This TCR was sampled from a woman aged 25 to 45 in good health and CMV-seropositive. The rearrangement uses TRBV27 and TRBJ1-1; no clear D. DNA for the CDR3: TGTGCCAGCAGTTTCACTGGACTTGGGGAGGATGCTGAAGCTTTCTTT. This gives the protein CASSFTGLGEDAEAFF.